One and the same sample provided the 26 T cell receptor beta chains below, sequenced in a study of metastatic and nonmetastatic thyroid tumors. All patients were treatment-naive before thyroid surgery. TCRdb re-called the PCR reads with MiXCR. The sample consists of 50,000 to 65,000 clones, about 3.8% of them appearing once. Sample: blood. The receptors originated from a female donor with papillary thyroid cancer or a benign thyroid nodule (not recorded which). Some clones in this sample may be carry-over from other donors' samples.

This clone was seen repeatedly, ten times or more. This CDR3 reads CASSYRDRVEQYF. As DNA, the CDR3 is TGTGCCAGCAGTTACCGGGACAGGGTCGAGCAGTACTTC. The chain uses TRBV5-5 and TRBJ2-7; 9 positions agree with TRBD1. Germline V gene sequence: CDR1 SGHKS, CDR2 YYEKEE (reference sequence). This CDR3 contains 13 residues. The V gene end was trimmed by 5 bases and the J gene end by 6 bases; junction bases not matched to a gene: 6. The complete variable domain, with remaining parts taken from reference TRBV5-5 and TRBJ2-7, reads DAGVTQSPTHLIKTRGQQVTLRCSPISGHKSVSWYQQVLGQGPQFIFQYYEKEERGRGNFPDRFSARQFPNYSSELNVNALLLGDSALYLCASSYRDRVEQYFGPGTRLTVT.

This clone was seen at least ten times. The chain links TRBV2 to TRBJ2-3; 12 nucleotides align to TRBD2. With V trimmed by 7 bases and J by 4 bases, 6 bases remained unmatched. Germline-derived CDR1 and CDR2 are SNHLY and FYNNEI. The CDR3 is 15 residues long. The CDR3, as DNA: TGTGCCAGCACCACTCTAGCGGGAGGGGCAGATACGCAGTATTTT. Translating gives CASTTLAGGADTQYF.

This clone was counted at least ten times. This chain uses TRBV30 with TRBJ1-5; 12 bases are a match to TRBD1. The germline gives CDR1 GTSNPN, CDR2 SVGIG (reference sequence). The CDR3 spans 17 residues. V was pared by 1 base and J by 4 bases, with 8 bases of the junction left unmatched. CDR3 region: CAWSGGDRGLGNQPQHF. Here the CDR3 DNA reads TGTGCCTGGAGTGGGGGGGACAGGGGGCTAGGGAATCAGCCCCAGCATTTT.

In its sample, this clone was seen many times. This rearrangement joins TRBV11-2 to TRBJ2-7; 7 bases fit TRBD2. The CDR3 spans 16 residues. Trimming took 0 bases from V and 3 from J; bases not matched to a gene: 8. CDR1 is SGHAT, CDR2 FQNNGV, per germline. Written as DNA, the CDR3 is TGTGCCAGCAGCTTAGATTACGGACTAGGGGTCTACGAGCAGTACTTC. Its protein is CASSLDYGLGVYEQYF.

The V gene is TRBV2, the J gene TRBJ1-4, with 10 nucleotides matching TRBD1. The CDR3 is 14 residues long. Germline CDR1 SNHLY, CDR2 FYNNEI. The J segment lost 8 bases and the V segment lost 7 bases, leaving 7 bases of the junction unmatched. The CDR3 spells CASTRDRGYEKLFF. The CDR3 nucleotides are TGTGCCAGCACCCGGGACAGGGGATACGAAAAACTGTTTTTT.

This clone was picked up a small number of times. CDR3 loop: CASSPGWGSNQPQHF. DNA for the CDR3: TGTGCCAGCAGTCCGGGGTGGGGGAGCAATCAGCCCCAGCATTTT. This rearrangement joins TRBV6-1 to TRBJ1-5, with D possibly matching TRBD1 (5 bases). Trimming shortened V by 5 bases and J by 1 base, and 12 bases separated the two germline ends. CDR3 length: 15 residues. Germline V gene lookup returns CDR1 MNHNS and CDR2 SASEGT.

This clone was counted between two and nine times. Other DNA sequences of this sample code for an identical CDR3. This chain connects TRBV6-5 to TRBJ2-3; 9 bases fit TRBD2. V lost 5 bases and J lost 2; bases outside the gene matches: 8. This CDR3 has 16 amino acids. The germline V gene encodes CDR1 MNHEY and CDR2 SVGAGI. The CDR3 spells CASSHYPGLATDTQYF. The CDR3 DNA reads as TGTGCCAGCAGTCACTACCCGGGACTAGCCACAGATACGCAGTATTTT.

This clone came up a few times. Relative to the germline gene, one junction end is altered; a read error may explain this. The CDR3 region is CASILGGTGALNTQAFF. CDR3 nucleotide sequence: TGTGCCAGCATCCTGGGGGGGACAGGGGCCTTGAACACTCAAGCTTTCTTT. The chain links TRBV6-2 or TRBV6-3 to TRBJ1-1; 10 bases align to TRBD1. The CDR3 totals 17 residues. In germline, CDR1 is MNHEY, CDR2 SVGEGT.

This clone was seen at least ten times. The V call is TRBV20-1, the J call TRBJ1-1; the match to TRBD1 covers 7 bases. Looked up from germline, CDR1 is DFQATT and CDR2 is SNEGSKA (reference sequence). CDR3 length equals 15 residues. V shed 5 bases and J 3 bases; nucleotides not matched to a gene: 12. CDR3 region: CSAPNRGGGYTEAFF. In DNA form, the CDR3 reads TGCAGTGCTCCGAACAGGGGAGGGGGTTACACTGAAGCTTTCTTT.

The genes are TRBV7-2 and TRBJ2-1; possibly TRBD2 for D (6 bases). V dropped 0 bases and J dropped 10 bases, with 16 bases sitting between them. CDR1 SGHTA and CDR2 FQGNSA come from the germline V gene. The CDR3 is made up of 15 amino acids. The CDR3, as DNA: TGTGCCAGCAGCTTAGCTAGGGGCTTAGCGGAGGAGCAGTTCTTC. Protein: CASSLARGLAEEQFF. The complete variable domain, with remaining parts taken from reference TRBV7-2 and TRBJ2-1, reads GAGVSQSPSNKVTEKGKDVELRCDPISGHTALYWYRQSLGQGLEFLIYFQGNSAPDKSGLPSDRFSAERTGGSVSTLTIQRTQQEDSAVYLCASSLARGLAEEQFFGPGTRLTVL.

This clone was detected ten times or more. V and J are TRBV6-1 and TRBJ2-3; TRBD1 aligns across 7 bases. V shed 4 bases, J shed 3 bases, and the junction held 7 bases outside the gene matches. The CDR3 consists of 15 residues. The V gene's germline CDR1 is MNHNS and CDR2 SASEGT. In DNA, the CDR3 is TGTGCCAGCAGTGGTAGGGGGCGAGGTACAGATACGCAGTATTTT. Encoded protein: CASSGRGRGTDTQYF.

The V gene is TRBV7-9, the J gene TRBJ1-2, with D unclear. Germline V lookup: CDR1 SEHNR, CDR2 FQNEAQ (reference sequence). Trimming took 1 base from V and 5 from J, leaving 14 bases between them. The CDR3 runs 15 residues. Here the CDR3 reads CASSLGSASLYGYTF. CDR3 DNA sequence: TGTGCCAGCAGCTTAGGGAGCGCCAGTTTGTATGGCTACACCTTC.

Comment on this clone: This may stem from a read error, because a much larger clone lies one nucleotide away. The DNA of the CDR3 is TGCGCCAGCAGTGGGTCTGCTTTTCGGGGAAATGAGCAGTTCTTC. Translated: CASSGSAFRGNEQFF. The rearrangement joins TRBV10-1 to TRBJ2-1; tentatively, D is TRBD2 (5 bases). This CDR3 has 15 residues. The V gene's germline CDR1 is WNHNN and CDR2 SYGVQD (reference sequence). Trimming removed 4 bases from V and 7 bases from J, with 17 bases in between.

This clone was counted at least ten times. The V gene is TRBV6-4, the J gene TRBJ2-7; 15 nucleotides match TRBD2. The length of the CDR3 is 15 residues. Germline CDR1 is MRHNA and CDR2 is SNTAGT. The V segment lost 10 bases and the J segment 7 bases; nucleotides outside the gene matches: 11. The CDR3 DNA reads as TGTGCCACCCCCGAAGGGGGACTAGCGGGAGGTGAGCAGTACTTC. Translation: CATPEGGLAGGEQYF.

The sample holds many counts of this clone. The CDR3, as DNA: TGTGCCACCTCCAATCCGGGAGGGTCCAATGAGCAGTTCTTC. Its translation is CATSNPGGSNEQFF. The chain carries TRBV24-1 and TRBJ2-1; 8 nucleotides line up with TRBD2. The CDR3 consists of 14 residues. The V segment lost 9 bases and the J segment 6 bases; nucleotides outside the gene matches: 9. CDR1 is KGHDR, CDR2 SFDVKD, per germline.

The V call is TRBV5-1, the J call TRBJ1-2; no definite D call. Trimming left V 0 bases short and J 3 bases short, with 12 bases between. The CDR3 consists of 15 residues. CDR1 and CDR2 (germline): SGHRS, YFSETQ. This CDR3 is CASSLGGTNHYGYTF. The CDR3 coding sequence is TGCGCCAGCAGCTTGGGGGGTACAAACCACTATGGCTACACCTTC.

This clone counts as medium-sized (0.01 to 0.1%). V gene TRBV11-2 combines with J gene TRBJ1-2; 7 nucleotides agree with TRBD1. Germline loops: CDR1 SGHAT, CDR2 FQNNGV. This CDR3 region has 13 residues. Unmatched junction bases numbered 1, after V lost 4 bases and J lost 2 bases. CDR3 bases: TGTGCCAGCAGCTGGGACAGCAACTATGGCTACACCTTC. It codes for CASSWDSNYGYTF.

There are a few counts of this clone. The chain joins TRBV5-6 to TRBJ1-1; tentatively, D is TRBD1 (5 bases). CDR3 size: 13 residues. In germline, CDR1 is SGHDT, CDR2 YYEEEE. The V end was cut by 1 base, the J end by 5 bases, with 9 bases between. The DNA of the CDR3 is TGTGCCAGCAGCTTGCCTGGGGGGACTGAAGCTTTCTTT. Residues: CASSLPGGTEAFF. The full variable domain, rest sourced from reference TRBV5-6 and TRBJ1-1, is DAGVTQSPTHLIKTRGQQVTLRCSPKSGHDTVSWYQQALGQGPQFIFQYYEEEERQRGNFPDRFSGHQFPNYSSELNVNALLLGDSALYLCASSLPGGTEAFFGQGTRLTVV.

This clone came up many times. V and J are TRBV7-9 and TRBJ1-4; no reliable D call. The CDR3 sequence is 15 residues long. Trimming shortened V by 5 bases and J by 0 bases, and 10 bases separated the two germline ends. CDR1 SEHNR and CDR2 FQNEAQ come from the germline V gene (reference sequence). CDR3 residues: CASSPRPATNEKLFF. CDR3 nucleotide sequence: TGTGCCAGCAGCCCCCGCCCTGCAACTAATGAAAAACTGTTTTTT.

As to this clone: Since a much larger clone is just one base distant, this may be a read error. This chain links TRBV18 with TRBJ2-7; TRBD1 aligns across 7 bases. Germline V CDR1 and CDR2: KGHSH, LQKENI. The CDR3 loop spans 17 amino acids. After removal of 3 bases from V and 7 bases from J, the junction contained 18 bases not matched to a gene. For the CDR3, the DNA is TGTGCCAGCTCACCGTTACGGACAGGATCAGGACGCAAAGAGCAGTACTTC. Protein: CASSPLRTGSGRKEQYF.

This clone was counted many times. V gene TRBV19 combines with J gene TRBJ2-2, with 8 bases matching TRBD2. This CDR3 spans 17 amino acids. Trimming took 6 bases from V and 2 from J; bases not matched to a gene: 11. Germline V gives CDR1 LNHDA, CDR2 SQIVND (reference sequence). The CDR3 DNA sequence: TGTGCCAGTAGGGGATCTAGCGGGCGGATTAACACCGGGGAGCTGTTTTTT. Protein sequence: CASRGSSGRINTGELFF.

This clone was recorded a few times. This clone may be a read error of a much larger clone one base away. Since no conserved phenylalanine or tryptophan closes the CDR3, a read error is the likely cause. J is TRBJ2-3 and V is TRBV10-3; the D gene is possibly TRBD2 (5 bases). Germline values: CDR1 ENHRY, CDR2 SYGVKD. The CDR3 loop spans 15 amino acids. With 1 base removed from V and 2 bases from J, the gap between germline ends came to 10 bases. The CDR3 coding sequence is TGTGCCATCAGTGAGTTCGAGCGGACCACAGATACGCAGTATTCT. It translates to CAISEFERTTDTQYS.

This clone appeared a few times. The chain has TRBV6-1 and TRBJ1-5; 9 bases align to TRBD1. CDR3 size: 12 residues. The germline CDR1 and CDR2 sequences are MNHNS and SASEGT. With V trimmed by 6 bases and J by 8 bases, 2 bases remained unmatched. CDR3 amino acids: CASRTGGEPQHF. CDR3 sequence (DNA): TGTGCCAGCAGGACAGGGGGAGAGCCCCAGCATTTT.

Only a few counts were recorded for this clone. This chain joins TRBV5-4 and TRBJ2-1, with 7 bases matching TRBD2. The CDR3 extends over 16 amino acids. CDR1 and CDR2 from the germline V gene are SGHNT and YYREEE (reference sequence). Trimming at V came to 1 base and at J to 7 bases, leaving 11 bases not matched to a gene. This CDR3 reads CASSLCGLAARNEQFF. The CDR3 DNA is TGTGCCAGCAGCTTGTGTGGGCTAGCGGCAAGAAATGAGCAGTTCTTC.

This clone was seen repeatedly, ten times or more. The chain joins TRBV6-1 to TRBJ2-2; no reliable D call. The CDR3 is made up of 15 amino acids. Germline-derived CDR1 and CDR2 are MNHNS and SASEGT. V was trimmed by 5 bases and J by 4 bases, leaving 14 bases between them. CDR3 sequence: CASSYYFESTGELFF. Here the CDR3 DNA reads TGTGCCAGCAGTTATTATTTCGAGTCCACCGGGGAGCTGTTTTTT.

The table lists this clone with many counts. CDR3 in amino acids: CASSPRLNTGELFF. The CDR3 coding sequence is TGTGCCAGCAGCCCTAGACTAAACACCGGGGAGCTGTTTTTT. This chain joins TRBV9 and TRBJ2-2; possibly TRBD2 for D (5 bases). The germline CDR1 and CDR2 sequences are SGDLS and YYNGEE. This CDR3 comprises 14 residues. V was clipped by 4 bases and J by 2 bases, with 9 bases between them.